Following are 10 T cell receptor beta chains from one sample sequenced in a study of blood T cell repertoires in COVID-19. Profiling relied on immunoSEQ multiplex PCR, and the TCRdb table lists in-frame clones only, not all of them. Of about 130,000 clones detected, nearly 70% appear once; the ten largest clones hold under 2.5%. The material sequenced was peripheral blood. Every receptor here comes from a woman in her 70s with acute or convalescent COVID-19.

The gene calls are TRBV7-9 and TRBJ2-5; D may be TRBD2 (5 bases). The germline V gene encodes CDR1 SEHNR and CDR2 FQNEAQ (reference sequence). CDR3 length: 14 amino acids. Trimming took off 5 bases at V and 2 bases at J, with 12 bases between the two ends. The CDR3 is CASSKTGYQETQYF. In DNA, the CDR3 is TGTGCCAGCAGCAAAACGGGGTATCAAGAGACCCAGTACTTC.

In this sample, this clone turned up once. This chain links TRBV12-3 or TRBV12-4 with TRBJ1-4, with D unresolved. This CDR3 comprises 13 residues. The ends were cut back, 8 bases at V and 6 bases at J, with 13 bases in the middle. CDR3 coding DNA: TGTGCCAGCCTTCGCAGCGGCGATGAAAAACTGTTTTTT. Translating gives CASLRSGDEKLFF.

V gene TRBV30 combines with J gene TRBJ1-6; 10 positions match TRBD1. This CDR3 comprises 13 residues. Germline CDR1 reads GTSNPN; CDR2 reads SVGIG (reference sequence). Losses at the gene ends were 8 bases for V and 7 bases for J; bases not matched to a gene: 5. The CDR3: CAGTGAWNSPLHF. In nucleotides, the CDR3 is TGTGCCGGGACAGGGGCCTGGAATTCACCCCTCCACTTT.

This clone has more than one count but fewer than ten. The CDR3 nucleotides read TGTGCCAGCAGTCCCCGGGACAGATACTACGAGCAGTACTTC. This encodes CASSPRDRYYEQYF. J is TRBJ2-7 and V is TRBV6-5; 7 bases are a match to TRBD1. J lost 3 bases, V lost 5 bases, and 7 bases had no gene match. CDR1 MNHEY and CDR2 SVGAGI come from the germline V gene. CDR3 size: 14 residues.

In this sample, this clone turned up a few times. This chain links TRBV14 with TRBJ2-2, with D maybe TRBD1 (5 bases). The germline V gene has CDR1 SGHDN and CDR2 FVKESK. With 2 bases removed from V and 1 base from J, the gap between germline ends came to 14 bases. CDR3 length: 17 residues. The CDR3 spells CASSQYQGLRNTGELFF. CDR3 coding DNA: TGTGCCAGCAGCCAATATCAGGGCCTCCGGAACACCGGGGAGCTGTTTTTT.

This chain joins TRBV7-8 and TRBJ1-5, with a tentative D call TRBD1 (5 bases). Trimming stripped 1 base from V and 0 bases from J, with 10 bases between. The length of the CDR3 is 16 residues. CDR1 SGHVS and CDR2 FQNEAQ come from the germline V gene. The DNA of the CDR3 is TGTGCCAGCAGCTTAGAGGGGAGGCTTAGCAATCAGCCCCAGCATTTT. This translates into CASSLEGRLSNQPQHF. Full variable domain (outside the CDR3, taken from reference TRBV7-8 and TRBJ1-5): GAGVSQSPRYKVAKRGQDVALRCDPISGHVSLFWYQQALGQGPEFLTYFQNEAQLDKSGLPSDRFFAERPEGSVSTLKIQRTQQEDSAVYLCASSLEGRLSNQPQHFGDGTRLSIL.

V and J are TRBV7-9 and TRBJ2-7; 9 bases fit TRBD1. Germline-derived CDR1 and CDR2 are SEHNR and FQNEAQ (reference sequence). The V gene end was trimmed by 5 bases and the J gene end by 0 bases; junction bases not matched to a gene: 11. CDR3 length: 17 residues. CDR3 amino acids: CASSENVGTGNSYEQYF. The CDR3 DNA follows: TGTGCCAGCAGCGAAAACGTCGGGACAGGGAACTCCTACGAGCAGTACTTC. Supplemented by reference TRBV7-9 and TRBJ2-7, the full variable domain reads DTGVSQNPRHKITKRGQNVTFRCDPISEHNRLYWYRQTLGQGPEFLTYFQNEAQLEKSRLLSDRFSAERPKGSFSTLEIQRTEQGDSAMYLCASSENVGTGNSYEQYFGPGTRLTVT.

This clone has a handful of counts. The J gene is TRBJ2-5, the V gene TRBV11-2; no firm D call. Germline V CDR1 and CDR2: SGHAT, FQNNGV. V shed 1 base and J shed 1 base, with 7 bases lying between them. The CDR3 length is 14 residues. The CDR3 reads CASSLVTFQETQYF. The DNA of the CDR3 is TGTGCCAGCAGCTTAGTTACATTCCAAGAGACCCAGTACTTC.

This rearrangement joins TRBV7-9 to TRBJ2-1; TRBD1 might be the D (6 bases). Germline values: CDR1 SEHNR, CDR2 FQNEAQ (reference sequence). CDR3 length equals 13 residues. Trimming took 3 bases from V and 8 from J, leaving 11 bases between them. CDR3 amino acids: CASSFTRQDEQFF. Here the CDR3 DNA reads TGTGCCAGCAGCTTCACAAGACAGGATGAGCAGTTCTTC.

This CDR3 reads CASTPGREPSTEAFF. The CDR3 region has the DNA TGTGCCAGCACCCCGGGGAGGGAGCCGAGCACTGAAGCTTTCTTT. The rearrangement joins TRBV7-2 to TRBJ1-1; D call uncertain. V was clipped by 7 bases and J by 4 bases, with 19 bases between them. Germline lookup yields CDR1 SGHTA and CDR2 FQGNSA. CDR3 length: 15 residues.